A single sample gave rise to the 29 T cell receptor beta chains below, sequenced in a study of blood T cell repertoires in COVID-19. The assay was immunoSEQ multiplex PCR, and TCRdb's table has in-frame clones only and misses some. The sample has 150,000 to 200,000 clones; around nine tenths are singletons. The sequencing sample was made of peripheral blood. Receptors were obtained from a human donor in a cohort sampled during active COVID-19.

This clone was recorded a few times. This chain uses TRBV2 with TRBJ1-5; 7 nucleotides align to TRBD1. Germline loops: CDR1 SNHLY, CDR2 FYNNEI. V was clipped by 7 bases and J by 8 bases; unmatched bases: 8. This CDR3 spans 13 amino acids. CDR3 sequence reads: CASTYRGGEPQHF. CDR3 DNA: TGTGCCAGCACCTACCGAGGGGGCGAGCCCCAGCATTTT.

CDR3 amino acids: CASSLDAGGENTGELFF. CDR3 in DNA: TGTGCCAGCAGCTTAGATGCGGGAGGGGAAAACACCGGGGAGCTGTTTTTT. The rearrangement joins TRBV11-2 to TRBJ2-2; 9 bases agree with TRBD2. The V gene's germline CDR1 is SGHAT and CDR2 FQNNGV. V was pared by 0 bases and J by 2 bases, with 4 bases of the junction left unmatched. This CDR3 region has 17 residues.

The CDR3 DNA is TGTGCCACCGTACAGGGGGCTCAGCCCCAGCATTTT. Translating it yields CATVQGAQPQHF. The V gene is TRBV25-1, the J gene TRBJ1-5; 9 bases align to TRBD1. J gave up 6 bases and V 10 bases, and 4 bases lay outside the gene matches. The CDR3 consists of 12 residues. Per germline, CDR1 MGHDK and CDR2 SYGVNS.

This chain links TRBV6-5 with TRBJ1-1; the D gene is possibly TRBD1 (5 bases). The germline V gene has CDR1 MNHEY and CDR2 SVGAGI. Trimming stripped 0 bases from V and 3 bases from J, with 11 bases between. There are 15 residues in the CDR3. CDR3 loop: CASSYSGGEDTEAFF. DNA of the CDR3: TGTGCCAGCAGTTACTCGGGGGGAGAAGACACTGAAGCTTTCTTT.

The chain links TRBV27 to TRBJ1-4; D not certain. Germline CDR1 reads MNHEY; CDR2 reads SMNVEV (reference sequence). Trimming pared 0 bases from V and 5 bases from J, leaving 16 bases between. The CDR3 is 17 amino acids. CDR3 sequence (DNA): TGTGCCAGCAGTTTATCGCCCCACAGAGTAGAGAATGAAAAACTGTTTTTT. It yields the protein CASSLSPHRVENEKLFF.

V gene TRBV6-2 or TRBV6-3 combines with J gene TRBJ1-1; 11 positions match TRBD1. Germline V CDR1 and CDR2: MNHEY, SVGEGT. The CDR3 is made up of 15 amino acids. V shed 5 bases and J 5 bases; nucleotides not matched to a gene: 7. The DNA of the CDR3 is TGTGCCAGCAGTAAACCGGGACAGGGGGTGACTGAAGCTTTCTTT. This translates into CASSKPGQGVTEAFF.

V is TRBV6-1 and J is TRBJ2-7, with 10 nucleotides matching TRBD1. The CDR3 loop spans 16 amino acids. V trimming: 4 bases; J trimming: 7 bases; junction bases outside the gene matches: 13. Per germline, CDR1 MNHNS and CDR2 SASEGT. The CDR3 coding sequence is TGTGCCAGCAGTGCAACGAGACAGGGGGCTTTGAGAGAGCAGTACTTC. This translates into CASSATRQGALREQYF.

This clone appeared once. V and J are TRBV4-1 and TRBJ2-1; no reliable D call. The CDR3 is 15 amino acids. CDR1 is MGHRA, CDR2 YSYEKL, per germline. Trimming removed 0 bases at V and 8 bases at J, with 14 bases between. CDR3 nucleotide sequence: TGCGCCAGCAGCCAAGAACGAGGCTGGGTGGATGAGCAGTTCTTC. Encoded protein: CASSQERGWVDEQFF.

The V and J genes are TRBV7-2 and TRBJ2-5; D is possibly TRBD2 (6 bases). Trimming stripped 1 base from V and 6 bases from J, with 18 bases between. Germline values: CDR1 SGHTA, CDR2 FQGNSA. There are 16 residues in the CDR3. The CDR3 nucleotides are TGTGCCAGCAGCTTAGACGTCGGGGTACGGGAGAAGACCCAGTACTTC. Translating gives CASSLDVGVREKTQYF.

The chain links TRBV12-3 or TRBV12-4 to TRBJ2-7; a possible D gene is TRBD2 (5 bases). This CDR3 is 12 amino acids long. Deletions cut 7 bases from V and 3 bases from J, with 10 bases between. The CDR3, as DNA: TGTGCCAGCATAGGAGGTGGCTACGAGCAGTACTTC. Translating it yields CASIGGGYEQYF.

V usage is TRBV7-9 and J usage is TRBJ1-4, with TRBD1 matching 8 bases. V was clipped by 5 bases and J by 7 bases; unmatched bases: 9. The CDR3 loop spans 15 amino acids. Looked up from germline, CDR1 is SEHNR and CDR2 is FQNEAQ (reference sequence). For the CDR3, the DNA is TGTGCCAGCAGCACCGGACAGGGAGGGGGTGAAAAACTGTTTTTT. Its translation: CASSTGQGGGEKLFF. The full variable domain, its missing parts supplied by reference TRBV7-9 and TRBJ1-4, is DTGVSQNPRHKITKRGQNVTFRCDPISEHNRLYWYRQTLGQGPEFLTYFQNEAQLEKSRLLSDRFSAERPKGSFSTLEIQRTEQGDSAMYLCASSTGQGGGEKLFFGSGTQLSVL.

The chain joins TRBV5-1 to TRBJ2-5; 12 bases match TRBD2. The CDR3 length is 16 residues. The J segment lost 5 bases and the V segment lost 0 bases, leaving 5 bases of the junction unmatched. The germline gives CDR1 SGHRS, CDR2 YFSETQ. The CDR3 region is CASSLVTSGSGETQYF. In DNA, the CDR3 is TGCGCCAGCAGCTTGGTGACTAGCGGGAGTGGGGAGACCCAGTACTTC.

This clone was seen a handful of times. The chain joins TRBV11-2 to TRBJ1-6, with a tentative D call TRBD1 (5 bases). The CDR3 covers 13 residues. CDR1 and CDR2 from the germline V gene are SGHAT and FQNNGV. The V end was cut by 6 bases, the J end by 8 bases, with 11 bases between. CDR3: CASRSGGDSPLHF. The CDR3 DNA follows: TGTGCCAGCAGATCGGGGGGGGATTCACCCCTCCACTTT.

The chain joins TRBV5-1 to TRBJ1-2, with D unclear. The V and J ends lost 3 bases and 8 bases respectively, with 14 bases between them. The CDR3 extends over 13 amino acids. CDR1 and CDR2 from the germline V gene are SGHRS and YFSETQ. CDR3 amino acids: CASSSSGDSGYTF. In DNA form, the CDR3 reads TGCGCCAGCAGCTCATCCGGGGATAGCGGCTACACCTTC.

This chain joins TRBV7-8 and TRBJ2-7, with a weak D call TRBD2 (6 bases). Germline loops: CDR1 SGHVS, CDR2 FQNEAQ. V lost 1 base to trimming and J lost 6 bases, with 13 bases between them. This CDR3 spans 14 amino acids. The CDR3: CASSLGSGVTEQYF. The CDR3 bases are TGTGCCAGCAGCTTAGGGTCGGGAGTTACCGAGCAGTACTTC. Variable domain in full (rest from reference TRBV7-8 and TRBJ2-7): GAGVSQSPRYKVAKRGQDVALRCDPISGHVSLFWYQQALGQGPEFLTYFQNEAQLDKSGLPSDRFFAERPEGSVSTLKIQRTQQEDSAVYLCASSLGSGVTEQYFGPGTRLTVT.

The CDR3 region is CASSRTSGNYEQYF. The CDR3 DNA reads as TGTGCCAGCAGCCGGACTAGCGGAAACTACGAGCAGTACTTC. The V call is TRBV7-9, the J call TRBJ2-7; 10 bases match TRBD2. The CDR3 consists of 14 residues. After removal of 5 bases from V and 3 bases from J, the junction contained 4 bases not matched to a gene. Germline-derived CDR1 and CDR2 are SEHNR and FQNEAQ (reference sequence). The full variable domain, completed using reference TRBV7-9 and TRBJ2-7, is DTGVSQNPRHKITKRGQNVTFRCDPISEHNRLYWYRQTLGQGPEFLTYFQNEAQLEKSRLLSDRFSAERPKGSFSTLEIQRTEQGDSAMYLCASSRTSGNYEQYFGPGTRLTVT.

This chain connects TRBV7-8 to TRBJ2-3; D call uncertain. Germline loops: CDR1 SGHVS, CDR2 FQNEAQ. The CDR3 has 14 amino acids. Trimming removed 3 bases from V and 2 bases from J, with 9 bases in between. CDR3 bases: TGTGCCAGCAGCTTTCGTGGGCCCACAGATACGCAGTATTTT. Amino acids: CASSFRGPTDTQYF.

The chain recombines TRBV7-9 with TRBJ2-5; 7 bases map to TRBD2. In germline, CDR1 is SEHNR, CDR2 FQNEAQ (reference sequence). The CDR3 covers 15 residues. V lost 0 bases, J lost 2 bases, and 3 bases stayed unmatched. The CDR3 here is CASSLASGGQETQYF. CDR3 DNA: TGTGCCAGCAGCTTAGCCTCGGGGGGTCAAGAGACCCAGTACTTC. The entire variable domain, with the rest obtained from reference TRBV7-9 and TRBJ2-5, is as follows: DTGVSQNPRHKITKRGQNVTFRCDPISEHNRLYWYRQTLGQGPEFLTYFQNEAQLEKSRLLSDRFSAERPKGSFSTLEIQRTEQGDSAMYLCASSLASGGQETQYFGPGTRLLVL.

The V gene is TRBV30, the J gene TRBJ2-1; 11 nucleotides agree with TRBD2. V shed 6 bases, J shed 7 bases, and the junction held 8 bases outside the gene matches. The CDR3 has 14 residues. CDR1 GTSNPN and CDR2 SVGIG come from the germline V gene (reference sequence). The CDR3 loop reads CACPLAGGGNEQFF. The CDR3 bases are TGTGCCTGTCCGTTAGCGGGAGGGGGAAATGAGCAGTTCTTC.

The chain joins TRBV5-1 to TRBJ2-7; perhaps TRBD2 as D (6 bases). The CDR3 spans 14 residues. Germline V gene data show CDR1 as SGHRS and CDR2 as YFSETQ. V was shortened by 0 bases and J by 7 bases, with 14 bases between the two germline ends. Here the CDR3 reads CASSLDSPRGEQYF. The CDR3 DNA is TGCGCCAGCAGCTTGGATTCCCCCCGGGGGGAGCAGTACTTC.

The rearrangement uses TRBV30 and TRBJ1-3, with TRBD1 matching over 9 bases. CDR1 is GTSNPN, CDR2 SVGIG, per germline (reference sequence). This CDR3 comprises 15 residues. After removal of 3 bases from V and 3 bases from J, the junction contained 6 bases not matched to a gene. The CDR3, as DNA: TGTGCCTGGAGGATCGGACAGGGGCTTGGAAACACCATATATTTT. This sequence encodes CAWRIGQGLGNTIYF. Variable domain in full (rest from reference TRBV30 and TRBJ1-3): SQTIHQWPATLVQPVGSPLSLECTVEGTSNPNLYWYRQAAGRGLQLLFYSVGIGQISSEVPQNLSASRPQDRQFILSSKKLLLSDSGFYLCAWRIGQGLGNTIYFGEGSWLTVV.

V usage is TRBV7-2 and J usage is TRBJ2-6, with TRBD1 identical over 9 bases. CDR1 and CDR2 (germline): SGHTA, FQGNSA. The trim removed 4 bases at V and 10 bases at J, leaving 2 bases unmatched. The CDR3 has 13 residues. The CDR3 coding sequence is TGTGCCAGCAGCTACGGGACAGGGAACGTCCTGACTTTC. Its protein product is CASSYGTGNVLTF.

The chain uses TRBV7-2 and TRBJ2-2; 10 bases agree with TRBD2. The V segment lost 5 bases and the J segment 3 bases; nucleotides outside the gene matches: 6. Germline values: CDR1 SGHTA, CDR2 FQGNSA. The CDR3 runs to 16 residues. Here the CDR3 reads CASSPAGGIYTGELFF. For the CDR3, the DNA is TGTGCCAGCAGCCCAGCGGGGGGGATATACACCGGGGAGCTGTTTTTT.

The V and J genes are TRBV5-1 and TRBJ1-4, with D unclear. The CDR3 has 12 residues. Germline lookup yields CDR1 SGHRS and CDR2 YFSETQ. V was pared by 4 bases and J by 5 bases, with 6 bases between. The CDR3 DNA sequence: TGCGCCAGCAGCAGAGAAAATGAAAAACTGTTTTTT. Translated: CASSRENEKLFF.

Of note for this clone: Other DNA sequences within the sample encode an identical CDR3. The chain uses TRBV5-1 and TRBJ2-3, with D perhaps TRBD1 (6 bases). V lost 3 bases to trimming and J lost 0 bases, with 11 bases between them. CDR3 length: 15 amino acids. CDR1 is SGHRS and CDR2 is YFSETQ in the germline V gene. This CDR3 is CASSSGTPSTDTQYF. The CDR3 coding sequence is TGCGCCAGCAGCTCAGGGACACCCAGCACAGATACGCAGTATTTT.

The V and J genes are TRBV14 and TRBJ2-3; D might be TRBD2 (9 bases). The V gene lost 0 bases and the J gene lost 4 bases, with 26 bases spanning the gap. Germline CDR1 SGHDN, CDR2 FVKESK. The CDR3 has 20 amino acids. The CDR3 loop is CASSQDAQGGFSGSPDTQYF. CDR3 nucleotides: TGTGCCAGCAGCCAAGATGCACAGGGGGGCTTTAGCGGGAGTCCAGATACGCAGTATTTT. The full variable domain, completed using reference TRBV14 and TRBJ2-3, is EAGVTQFPSHSVIEKGQTVTLRCDPISGHDNLYWYRRVMGKEIKFLLHFVKESKQDESGMPNNRFLAERTGGTYSTLKVQPAELEDSGVYFCASSQDAQGGFSGSPDTQYFGPGTRLTVL.

The CDR3 spells CATSGRSSYEQYF. CDR3 DNA sequence: TGTGCCACCAGCGGTAGGAGCTCCTACGAGCAGTACTTC. The V call is TRBV15, the J call TRBJ2-7; no clear D. The CDR3 loop spans 13 amino acids. Trimming stripped 5 bases from V and 0 bases from J, with 8 bases between. The germline gives CDR1 LNHNV, CDR2 YYDKDF (reference sequence).

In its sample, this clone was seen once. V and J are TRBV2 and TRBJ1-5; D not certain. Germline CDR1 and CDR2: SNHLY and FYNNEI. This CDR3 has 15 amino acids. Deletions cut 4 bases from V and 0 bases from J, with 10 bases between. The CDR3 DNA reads TGTGCCAGCAGTGTCCGGTCTACTAGCAATCAGCCCCAGCATTTT. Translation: CASSVRSTSNQPQHF.

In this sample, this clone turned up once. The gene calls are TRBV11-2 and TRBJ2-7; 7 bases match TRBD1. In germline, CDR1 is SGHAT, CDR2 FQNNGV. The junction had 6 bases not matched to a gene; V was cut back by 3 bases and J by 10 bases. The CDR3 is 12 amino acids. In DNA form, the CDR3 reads TGTGCCAGCAGCTTCGGGACAGCCACTCAGTACTTC. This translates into CASSFGTATQYF. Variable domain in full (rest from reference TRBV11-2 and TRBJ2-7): EAGVAQSPRYKIIEKRQSVAFWCNPISGHATLYWYQQILGQGPKLLIQFQNNGVVDDSQLPKDRFSAERLKGVDSTLKIQPAKLEDSAVYLCASSFGTATQYFGPGTRLTVT.